This entry lists 5 T cell receptor beta chains sequenced from one sample in a study of cytomegalovirus exposure and HLA in healthy donors (dated by TCRdb to 2017 to 2019). The method was the immunoSEQ multiplex PCR assay. A mixture of 60 forward primers for TCR Vbeta segments and 13 reverse primers for TCR Jbeta segments was used in the multiplex PCR. TCRdb took this table from immuneACCESS and kept in-frame rearrangements with V and J called. Such tables lack part of the clones; where checked against another copy, unresolved V genes explain under half of the gap, and the rest is unexplained. Here the sample has roughly 180,000 clones; 70% to 75% occur a single time. The ten biggest clones cover about 3% of the sample. The source material was PBMCs. These TCRs come from a male donor in good health and CMV-seronegative.

The chain links TRBV5-1 to TRBJ1-1, with a possible D match to TRBD1 (6 bases). This CDR3 has 13 residues. Germline V CDR1 and CDR2: SGHRS, YFSETQ. Trimming took off 4 bases at V and 4 bases at J, with 11 bases between the two ends. The CDR3 sequence is CASSLAGVTEAFF. The CDR3 DNA sequence: TGCGCCAGCAGCCTGGCAGGGGTCACTGAAGCTTTCTTT.

This chain links TRBV28 with TRBJ1-5, with 9 bases lining up with TRBD1. CDR1 and CDR2 from the germline V gene are MDHEN and SYDVKM. Losses at the gene ends were 7 bases for V and 3 bases for J; bases not matched to a gene: 4. This CDR3 is built from 14 residues. CDR3 in amino acids: CASKQGANNQPQHF. CDR3 DNA: TGTGCCAGCAAACAGGGGGCAAACAATCAGCCCCAGCATTTT.

V gene TRBV4-2 combines with J gene TRBJ1-2; 8 bases agree with TRBD1. The germline CDR1 and CDR2 sequences are LGHNA and YNFKEQ. The junction had 8 bases not matched to a gene; V was cut back by 0 bases and J by 8 bases. The CDR3 is 15 residues long. DNA for the CDR3: TGTGCCAGCAGCCAAGACCGGCAGGGGGCGCGGGGCTACACCTTC. It specifies CASSQDRQGARGYTF.

The V and J genes are TRBV29-1 and TRBJ2-1; D possibly corresponds to TRBD1 (6 bases). CDR3 length: 12 amino acids. CDR1 and CDR2 (germline): SQVTM, ANQGSEA. Trimming took 8 bases from V and 3 from J, leaving 11 bases between them. CDR3 protein: CSWTVDYNEQFF. Here the CDR3 DNA reads TGCAGCTGGACAGTAGACTACAATGAGCAGTTCTTC.

The rearrangement uses TRBV19 and TRBJ2-7; 9 bases align to TRBD2. The V and J ends lost 4 bases and 1 base, in that order; junction bases with no gene match: 5. The V gene's germline CDR1 is LNHDA and CDR2 SQIVND (reference sequence). This CDR3 region has 15 residues. CDR3 loop: CASSTRLAASYEQYF. For the CDR3, the DNA is TGTGCCAGTAGTACCCGACTAGCGGCTTCCTACGAGCAGTACTTC.